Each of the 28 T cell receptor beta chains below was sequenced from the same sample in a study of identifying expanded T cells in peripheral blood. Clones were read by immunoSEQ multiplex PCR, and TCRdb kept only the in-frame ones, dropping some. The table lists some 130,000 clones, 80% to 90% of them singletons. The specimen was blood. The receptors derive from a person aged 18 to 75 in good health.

The DNA for the CDR3 is TGCAGCGTTGTCCCTAGCGGGAGAGAGTACAATGAGCAGTTCTTC. It specifies CSVVPSGREYNEQFF. The chain uses TRBV29-1 and TRBJ2-1; 10 positions agree with TRBD2. Germline loops: CDR1 SQVTM, CDR2 ANQGSEA. This CDR3 has 15 residues. Losses at the gene ends were 4 bases for V and 4 bases for J; bases not matched to a gene: 7.

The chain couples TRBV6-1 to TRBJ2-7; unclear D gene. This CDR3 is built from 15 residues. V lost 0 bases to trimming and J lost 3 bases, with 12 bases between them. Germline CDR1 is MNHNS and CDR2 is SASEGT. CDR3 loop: CASSEANSIGYEQYF. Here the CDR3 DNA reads TGTGCCAGCAGTGAAGCGAACAGCATTGGCTACGAGCAGTACTTC.

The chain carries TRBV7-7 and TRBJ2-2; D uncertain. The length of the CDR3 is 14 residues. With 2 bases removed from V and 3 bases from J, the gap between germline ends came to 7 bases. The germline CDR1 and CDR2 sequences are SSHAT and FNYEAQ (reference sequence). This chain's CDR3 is CASSLNRDTGELFF. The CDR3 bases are TGTGCCAGCAGCTTAAATCGTGACACCGGGGAGCTGTTTTTT.

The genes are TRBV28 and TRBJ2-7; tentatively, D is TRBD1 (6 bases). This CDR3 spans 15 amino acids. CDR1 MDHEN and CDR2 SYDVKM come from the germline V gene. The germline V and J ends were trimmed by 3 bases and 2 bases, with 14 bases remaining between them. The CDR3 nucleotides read TGTGCCAGCAGTTTTACAGGGATTAACGCCTACGAGCAGTACTTC. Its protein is CASSFTGINAYEQYF.

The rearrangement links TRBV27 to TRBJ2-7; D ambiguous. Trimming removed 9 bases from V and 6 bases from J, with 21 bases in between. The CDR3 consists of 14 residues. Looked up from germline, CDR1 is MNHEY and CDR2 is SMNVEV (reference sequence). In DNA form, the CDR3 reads TGTGCCAGTTCCCCGGCACCCCCGAGGAGCGAGCAGTACTTC. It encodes CASSPAPPRSEQYF.

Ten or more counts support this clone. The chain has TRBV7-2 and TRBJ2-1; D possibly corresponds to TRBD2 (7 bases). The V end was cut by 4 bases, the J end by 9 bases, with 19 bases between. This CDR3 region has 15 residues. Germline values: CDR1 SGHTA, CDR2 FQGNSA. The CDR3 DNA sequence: TGTGCCAGCAGCTCCACGTGGGGGGGGCTGGGTGAGCAGTTCTTC. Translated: CASSSTWGGLGEQFF.

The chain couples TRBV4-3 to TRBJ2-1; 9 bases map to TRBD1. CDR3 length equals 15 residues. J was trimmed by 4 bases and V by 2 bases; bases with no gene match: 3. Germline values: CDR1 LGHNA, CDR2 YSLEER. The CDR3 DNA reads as TGCGCCAGCAGCCAACCGGGACAGGGATACAATGAGCAGTTCTTC. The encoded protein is CASSQPGQGYNEQFF.

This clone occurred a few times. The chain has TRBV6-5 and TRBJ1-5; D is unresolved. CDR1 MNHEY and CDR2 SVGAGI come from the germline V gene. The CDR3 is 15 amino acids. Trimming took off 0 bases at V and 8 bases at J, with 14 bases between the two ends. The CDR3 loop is CASSYSGSKGEPQHF. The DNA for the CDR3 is TGTGCCAGCAGTTACTCTGGATCTAAGGGTGAGCCCCAGCATTTT.

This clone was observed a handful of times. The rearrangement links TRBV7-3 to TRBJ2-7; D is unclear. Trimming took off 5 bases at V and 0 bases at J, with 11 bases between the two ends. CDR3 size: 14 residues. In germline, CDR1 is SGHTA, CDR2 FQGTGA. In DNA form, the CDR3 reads TGTGCCAGCAGCCGAGGACCTGACTCCTACGAGCAGTACTTC. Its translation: CASSRGPDSYEQYF.

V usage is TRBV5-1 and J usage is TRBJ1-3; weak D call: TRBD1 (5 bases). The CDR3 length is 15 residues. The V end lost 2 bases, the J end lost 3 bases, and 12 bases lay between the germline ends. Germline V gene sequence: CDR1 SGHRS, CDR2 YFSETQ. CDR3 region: CASSLSSGLGNTIYF. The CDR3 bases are TGCGCCAGCAGCTTAAGCTCGGGGCTTGGAAACACCATATATTTT.

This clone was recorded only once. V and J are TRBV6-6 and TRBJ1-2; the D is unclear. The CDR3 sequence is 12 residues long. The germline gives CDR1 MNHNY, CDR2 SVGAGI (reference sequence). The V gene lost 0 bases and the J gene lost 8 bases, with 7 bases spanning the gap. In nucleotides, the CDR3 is TGTGCCAGCAGTTACTCGAGCGGCGGCTACACCTTC. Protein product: CASSYSSGGYTF.

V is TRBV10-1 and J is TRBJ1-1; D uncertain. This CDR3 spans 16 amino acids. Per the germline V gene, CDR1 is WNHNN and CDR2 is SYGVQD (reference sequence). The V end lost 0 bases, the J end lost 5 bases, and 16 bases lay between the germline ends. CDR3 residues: CASSESPPAGETEAFF. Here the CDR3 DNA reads TGCGCCAGCAGTGAGTCACCCCCCGCGGGAGAGACTGAAGCTTTCTTT.

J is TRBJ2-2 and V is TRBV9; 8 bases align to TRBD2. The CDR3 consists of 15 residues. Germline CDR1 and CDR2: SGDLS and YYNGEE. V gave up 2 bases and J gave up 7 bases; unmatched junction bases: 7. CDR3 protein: CASSVSGSTIGELFF. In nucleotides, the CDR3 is TGTGCCAGCAGCGTGAGCGGGAGTACTATCGGGGAGCTGTTTTTT.

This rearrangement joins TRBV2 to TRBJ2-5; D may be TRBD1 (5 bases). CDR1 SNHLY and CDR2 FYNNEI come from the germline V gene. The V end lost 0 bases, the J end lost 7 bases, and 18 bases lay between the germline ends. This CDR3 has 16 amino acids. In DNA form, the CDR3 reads TGTGCCAGCAGTGAAGCCTGGGCTGGGGCTTTGGGGACCCAGTACTTC. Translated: CASSEAWAGALGTQYF.

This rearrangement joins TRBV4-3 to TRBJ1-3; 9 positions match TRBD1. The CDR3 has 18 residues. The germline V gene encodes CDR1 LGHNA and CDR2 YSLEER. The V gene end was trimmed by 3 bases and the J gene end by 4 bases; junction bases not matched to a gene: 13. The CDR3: CASSHRSPGTGNGNTIYF. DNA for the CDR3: TGCGCCAGCAGCCATCGGAGTCCCGGGACAGGGAACGGAAACACCATATATTTT.

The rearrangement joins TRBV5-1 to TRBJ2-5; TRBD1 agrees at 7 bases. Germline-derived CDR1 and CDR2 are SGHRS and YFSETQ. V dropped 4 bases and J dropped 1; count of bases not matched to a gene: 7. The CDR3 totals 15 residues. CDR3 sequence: CASSDYRGPQETQYF. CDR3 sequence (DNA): TGCGCCAGCAGCGATTACAGGGGTCCCCAAGAGACCCAGTACTTC.

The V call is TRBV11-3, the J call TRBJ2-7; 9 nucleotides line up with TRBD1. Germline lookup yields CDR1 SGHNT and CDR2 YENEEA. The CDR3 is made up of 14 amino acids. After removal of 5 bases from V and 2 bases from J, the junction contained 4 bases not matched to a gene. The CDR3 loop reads CASSLGTGTYEQYF. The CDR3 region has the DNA TGTGCCAGCAGCCTCGGGACAGGGACCTACGAGCAGTACTTC.

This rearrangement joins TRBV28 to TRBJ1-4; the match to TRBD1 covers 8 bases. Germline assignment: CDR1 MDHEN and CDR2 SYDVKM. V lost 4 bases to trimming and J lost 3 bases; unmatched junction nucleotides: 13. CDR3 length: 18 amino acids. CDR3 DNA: TGTGCCAGCAGTTCTCGGACAGGGACGACAGGTTCTAATGAAAAACTGTTTTTT. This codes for CASSSRTGTTGSNEKLFF.

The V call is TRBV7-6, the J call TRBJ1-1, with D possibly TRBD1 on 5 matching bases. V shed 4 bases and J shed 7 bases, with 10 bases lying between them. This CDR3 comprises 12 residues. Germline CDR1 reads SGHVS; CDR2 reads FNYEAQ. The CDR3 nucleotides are TGTGCCAGCAGCTCGACAGCCGGTGAAGCTTTCTTT. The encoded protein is CASSSTAGEAFF.

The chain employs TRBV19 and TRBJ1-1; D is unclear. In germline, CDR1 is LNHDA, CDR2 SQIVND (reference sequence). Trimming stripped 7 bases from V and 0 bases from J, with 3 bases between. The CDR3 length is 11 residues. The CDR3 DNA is TGTGCCAGTACCTTGAACACTGAAGCTTTCTTT. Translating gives CASTLNTEAFF.

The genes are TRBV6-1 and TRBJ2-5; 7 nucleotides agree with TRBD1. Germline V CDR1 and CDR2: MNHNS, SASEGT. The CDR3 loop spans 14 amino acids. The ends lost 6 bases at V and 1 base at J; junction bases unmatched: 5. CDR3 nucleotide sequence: TGTGCCAGCAGGATGGGACAGCTCCAAGAGACCCAGTACTTC. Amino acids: CASRMGQLQETQYF.

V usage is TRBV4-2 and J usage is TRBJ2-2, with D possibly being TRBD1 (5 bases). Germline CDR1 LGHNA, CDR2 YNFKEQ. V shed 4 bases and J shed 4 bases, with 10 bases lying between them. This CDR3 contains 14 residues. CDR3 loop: CASSREQVTGELFF. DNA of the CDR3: TGTGCCAGCAGCCGGGAACAGGTCACCGGGGAGCTGTTTTTT.

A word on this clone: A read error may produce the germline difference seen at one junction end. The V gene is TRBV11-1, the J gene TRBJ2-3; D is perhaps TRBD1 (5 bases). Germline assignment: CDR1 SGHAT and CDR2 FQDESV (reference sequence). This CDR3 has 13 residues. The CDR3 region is CASSLGGRRPAWF. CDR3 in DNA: TGTGCCAGCAGCTTAGGGGGCCGCCGGCCGGCTTGGTTT.

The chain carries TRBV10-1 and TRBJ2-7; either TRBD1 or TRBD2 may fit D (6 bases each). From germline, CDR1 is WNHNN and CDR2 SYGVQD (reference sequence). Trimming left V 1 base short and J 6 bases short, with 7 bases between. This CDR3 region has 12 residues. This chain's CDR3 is CASSEWGAEQYF. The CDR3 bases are TGCGCCAGCAGTGAGTGGGGGGCCGAGCAGTACTTC.

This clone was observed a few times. The CDR3 region is CASHGGGYTGELFF. The CDR3 DNA reads as TGTGCCTCACACGGGGGAGGGTATACCGGGGAGCTGTTTTTT. V usage is TRBV9 and J usage is TRBJ2-2; 7 nucleotides line up with TRBD2. V lost 10 bases, J lost 5 bases, and 11 bases stayed unmatched. Germline V gives CDR1 SGDLS, CDR2 YYNGEE. The CDR3 runs 14 residues. Full variable domain (outside the CDR3, taken from reference TRBV9 and TRBJ2-2): DSGVTQTPKHLITATGQRVTLRCSPRSGDLSVYWYQQSLDQGLQFLIQYYNGEERAKGNILERFSAQQFPDLHSELNLSSLELGDSALYFCASHGGGYTGELFFGEGSRLTVL.

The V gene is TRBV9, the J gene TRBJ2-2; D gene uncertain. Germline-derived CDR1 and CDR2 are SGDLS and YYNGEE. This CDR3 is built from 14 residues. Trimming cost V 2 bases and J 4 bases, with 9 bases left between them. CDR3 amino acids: CASSVSPITGELFF. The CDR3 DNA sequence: TGTGCCAGCAGCGTCAGCCCCATCACCGGGGAGCTGTTTTTT.

Here the CDR3 reads CASSQDLGLAGSYEQYF. The CDR3 DNA reads TGTGCCAGCAGCCAAGATCTCGGACTAGCGGGGTCCTACGAGCAGTACTTC. The chain uses TRBV14 and TRBJ2-7, with TRBD2 matching 12 bases. Germline CDR1 reads SGHDN; CDR2 reads FVKESK. The CDR3 totals 17 residues. The junction had 4 bases not matched to a gene; V was cut back by 0 bases and J by 1 base.

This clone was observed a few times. CDR3 DNA sequence: TGTGCCAGCAGCCTCGGTGTCAGGGACCGAAACACCATATATTTT. Encoded protein: CASSLGVRDRNTIYF. This rearrangement joins TRBV6-1 to TRBJ1-3; tentative D call: TRBD1 (5 bases). Trimming left V 6 bases short and J 5 bases short, with 17 bases between. Germline CDR1 is MNHNS and CDR2 is SASEGT. The CDR3 runs 15 residues.